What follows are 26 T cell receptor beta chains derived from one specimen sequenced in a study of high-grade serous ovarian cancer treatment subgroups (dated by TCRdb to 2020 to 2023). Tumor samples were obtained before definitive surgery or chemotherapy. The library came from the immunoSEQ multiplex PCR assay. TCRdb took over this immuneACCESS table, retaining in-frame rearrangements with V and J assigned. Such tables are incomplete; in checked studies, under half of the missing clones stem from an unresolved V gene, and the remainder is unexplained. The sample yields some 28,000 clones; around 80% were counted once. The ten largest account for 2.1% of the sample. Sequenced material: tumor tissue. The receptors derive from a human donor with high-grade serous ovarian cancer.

As DNA, the CDR3 is TGTGCCAGCAGTACCGGGACCTACGAGCAGTACTTC. Translation gives CASSTGTYEQYF. This chain links TRBV2 with TRBJ2-5, with a possible D match to TRBD2 (5 bases). The J call may be wrong; the DNA end is better matched by TRBJ2-7. The germline V gene encodes CDR1 SNHLY and CDR2 FYNNEI. The CDR3 loop spans 12 amino acids.

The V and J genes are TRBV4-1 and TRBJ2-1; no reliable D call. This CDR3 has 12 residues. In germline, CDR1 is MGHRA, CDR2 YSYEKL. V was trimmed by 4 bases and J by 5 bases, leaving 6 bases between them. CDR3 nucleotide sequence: TGCGCCAGCAGCCCAGATCACAATGAGCAGTTCTTC. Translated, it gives CASSPDHNEQFF.

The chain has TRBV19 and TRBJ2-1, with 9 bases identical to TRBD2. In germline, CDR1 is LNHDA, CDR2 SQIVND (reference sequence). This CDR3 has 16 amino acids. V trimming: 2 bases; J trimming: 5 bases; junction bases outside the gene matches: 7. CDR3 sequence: CASSIRRGRADNEQFF. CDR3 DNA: TGTGCCAGTAGTATACGTCGCGGGAGGGCCGACAATGAGCAGTTCTTC.

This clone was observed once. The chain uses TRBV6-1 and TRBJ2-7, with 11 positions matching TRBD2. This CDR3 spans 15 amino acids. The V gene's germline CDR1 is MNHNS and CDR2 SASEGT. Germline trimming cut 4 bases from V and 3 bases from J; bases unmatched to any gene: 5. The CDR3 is CASSGIAGGDYEQYF. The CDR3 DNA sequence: TGTGCCAGCAGTGGTATAGCGGGAGGGGACTACGAGCAGTACTTC.

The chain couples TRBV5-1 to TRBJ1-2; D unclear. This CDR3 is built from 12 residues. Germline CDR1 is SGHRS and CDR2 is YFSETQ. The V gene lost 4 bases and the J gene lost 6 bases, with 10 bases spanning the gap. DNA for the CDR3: TGCGCCAGCAGCGGGCAGTACGATGGCTACACCTTC. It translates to CASSGQYDGYTF.

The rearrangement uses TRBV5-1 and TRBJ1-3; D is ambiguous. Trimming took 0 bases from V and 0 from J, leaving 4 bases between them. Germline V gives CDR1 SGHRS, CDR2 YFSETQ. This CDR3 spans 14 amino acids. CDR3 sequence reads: CASSLGSSGNTIYF. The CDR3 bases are TGCGCCAGCAGCTTGGGAAGCTCTGGAAACACCATATATTTT.

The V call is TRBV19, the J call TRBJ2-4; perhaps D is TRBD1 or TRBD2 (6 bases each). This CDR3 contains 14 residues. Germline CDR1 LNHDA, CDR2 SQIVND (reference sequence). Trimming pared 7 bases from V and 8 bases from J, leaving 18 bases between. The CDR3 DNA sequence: TGTGCCAGTACCCCAAGAGGGGGGATGGACATTCAGTACTTC. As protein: CASTPRGGMDIQYF.

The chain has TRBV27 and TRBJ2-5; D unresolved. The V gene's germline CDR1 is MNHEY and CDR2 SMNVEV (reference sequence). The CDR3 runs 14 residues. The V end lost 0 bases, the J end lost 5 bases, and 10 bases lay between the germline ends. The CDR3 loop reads CASSLSWVRETQYF. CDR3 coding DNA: TGTGCCAGCAGTTTATCTTGGGTTCGCGAGACCCAGTACTTC.

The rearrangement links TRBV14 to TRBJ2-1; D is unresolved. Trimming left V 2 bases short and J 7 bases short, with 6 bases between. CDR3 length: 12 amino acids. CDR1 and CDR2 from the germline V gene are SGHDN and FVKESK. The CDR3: CASSQIWNEQFF. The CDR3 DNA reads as TGTGCCAGCAGCCAAATCTGGAATGAGCAGTTCTTC. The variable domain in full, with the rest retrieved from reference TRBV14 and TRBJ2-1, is EAGVTQFPSHSVIEKGQTVTLRCDPISGHDNLYWYRRVMGKEIKFLLHFVKESKQDESGMPNNRFLAERTGGTYSTLKVQPAELEDSGVYFCASSQIWNEQFFGPGTRLTVL.

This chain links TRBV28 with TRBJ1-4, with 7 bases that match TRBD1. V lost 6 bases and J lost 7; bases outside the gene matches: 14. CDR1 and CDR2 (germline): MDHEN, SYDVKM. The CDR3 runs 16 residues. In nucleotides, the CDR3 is TGTGCCAGCAGCGTATCCGTACAGGGGATGCGTGAAAAACTGTTTTTT. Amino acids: CASSVSVQGMREKLFF.

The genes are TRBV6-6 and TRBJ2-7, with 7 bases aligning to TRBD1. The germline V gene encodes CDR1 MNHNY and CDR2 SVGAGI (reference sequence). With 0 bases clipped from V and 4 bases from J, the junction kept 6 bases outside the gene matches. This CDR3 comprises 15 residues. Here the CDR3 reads CASSYSPGQLYEQYF. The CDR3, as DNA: TGTGCCAGCAGTTACTCCCCGGGACAGCTTTACGAGCAGTACTTC.

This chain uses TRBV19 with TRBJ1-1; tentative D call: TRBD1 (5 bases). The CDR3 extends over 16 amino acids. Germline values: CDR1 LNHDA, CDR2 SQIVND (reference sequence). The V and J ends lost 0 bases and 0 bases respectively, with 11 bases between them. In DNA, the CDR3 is TGTGCCAGTAGTATAGACGGGGGACGGCTGAACACTGAAGCTTTCTTT. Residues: CASSIDGGRLNTEAFF.

The CDR3 coding sequence is TGTGCCAGCAGCGTAGGGTCAATGAACACTGAAGCTTTCTTT. Encoded protein: CASSVGSMNTEAFF. V usage is TRBV9 and J usage is TRBJ1-1; no reliable D call. Germline V gene lookup returns CDR1 SGDLS and CDR2 YYNGEE. Trimming pared 0 bases from V and 0 bases from J, leaving 6 bases between. The CDR3 totals 14 residues. The entire variable domain, with the rest obtained from reference TRBV9 and TRBJ1-1, is as follows: DSGVTQTPKHLITATGQRVTLRCSPRSGDLSVYWYQQSLDQGLQFLIQYYNGEERAKGNILERFSAQQFPDLHSELNLSSLELGDSALYFCASSVGSMNTEAFFGQGTRLTVV.

This chain's CDR3 is CAITDPGLSYEQYF. CDR3 nucleotide sequence: TGTGCCATCACTGACCCGGGACTTTCCTACGAGCAGTACTTC. The chain links TRBV10-3 to TRBJ2-7, with a weak D call TRBD2 (6 bases). The CDR3 loop spans 14 amino acids. In germline, CDR1 is ENHRY, CDR2 SYGVKD. The V end was cut by 7 bases, the J end by 1 base, with 14 bases between.

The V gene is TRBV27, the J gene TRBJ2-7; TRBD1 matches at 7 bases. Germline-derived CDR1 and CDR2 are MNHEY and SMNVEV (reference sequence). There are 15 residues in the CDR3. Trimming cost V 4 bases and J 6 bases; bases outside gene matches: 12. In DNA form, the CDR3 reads TGTGCCAGCAGTTCGAGACAGGGTCTCGCTCTCGAGCAGTACTTC. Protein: CASSSRQGLALEQYF.

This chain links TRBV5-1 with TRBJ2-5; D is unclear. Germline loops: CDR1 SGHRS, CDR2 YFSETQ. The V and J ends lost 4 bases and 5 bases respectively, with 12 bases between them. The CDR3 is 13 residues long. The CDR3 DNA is TGCGCCAGCAGCCCCAGTGGGGTGGAGACCCAGTACTTC. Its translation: CASSPSGVETQYF.

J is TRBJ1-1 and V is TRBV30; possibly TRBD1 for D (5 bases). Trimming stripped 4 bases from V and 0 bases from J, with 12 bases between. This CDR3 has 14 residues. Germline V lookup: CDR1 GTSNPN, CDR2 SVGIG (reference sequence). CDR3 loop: CAWKPGRMNTEAFF. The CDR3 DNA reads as TGTGCCTGGAAACCGGGACGGATGAACACTGAAGCTTTCTTT.

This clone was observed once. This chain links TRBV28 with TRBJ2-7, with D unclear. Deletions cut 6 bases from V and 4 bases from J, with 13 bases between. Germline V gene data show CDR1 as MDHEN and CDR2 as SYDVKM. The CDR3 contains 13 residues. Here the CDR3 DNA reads TGTGCCAGCAGCCAGACCCTTGAATACGAGCAGTACTTC. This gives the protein CASSQTLEYEQYF. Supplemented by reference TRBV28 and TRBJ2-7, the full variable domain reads DVKVTQSSRYLVKRTGEKVFLECVQDMDHENMFWYRQDPGLGLRLIYFSYDVKMKEKGDIPEGYSVSREKKERFSLILESASTNQTSMYLCASSQTLEYEQYFGPGTRLTVT.

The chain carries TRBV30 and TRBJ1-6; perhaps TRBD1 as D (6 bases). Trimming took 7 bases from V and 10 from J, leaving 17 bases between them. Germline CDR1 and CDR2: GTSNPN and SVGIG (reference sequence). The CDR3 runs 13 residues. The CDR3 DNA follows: TGTGCCTTGACGGACGTCGGGGGCTCACCCCTCCACTTT. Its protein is CALTDVGGSPLHF. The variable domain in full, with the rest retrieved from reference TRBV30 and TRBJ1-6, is SQTIHQWPATLVQPVGSPLSLECTVEGTSNPNLYWYRQAAGRGLQLLFYSVGIGQISSEVPQNLSASRPQDRQFILSSKKLLLSDSGFYLCALTDVGGSPLHFGNGTRLTVT.

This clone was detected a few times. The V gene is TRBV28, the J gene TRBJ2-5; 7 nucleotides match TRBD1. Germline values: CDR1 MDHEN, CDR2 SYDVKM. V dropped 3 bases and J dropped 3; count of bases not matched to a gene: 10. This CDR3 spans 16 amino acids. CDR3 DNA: TGTGCCAGCAGTTTTTGGGCCGGGCAGGGGGAAGAGACCCAGTACTTC. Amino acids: CASSFWAGQGEETQYF.

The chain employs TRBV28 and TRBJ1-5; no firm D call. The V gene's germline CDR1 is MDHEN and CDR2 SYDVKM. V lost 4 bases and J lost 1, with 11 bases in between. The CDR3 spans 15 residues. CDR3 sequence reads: CASSYVDRSNQPQHF. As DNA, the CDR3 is TGTGCCAGCAGTTACGTGGACCGGAGCAATCAGCCCCAGCATTTT.

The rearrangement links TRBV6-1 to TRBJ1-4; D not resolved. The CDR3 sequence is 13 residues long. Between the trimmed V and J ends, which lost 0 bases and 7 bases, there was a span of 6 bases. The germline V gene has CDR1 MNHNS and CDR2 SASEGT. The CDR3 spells CASSEAKTEKLFF. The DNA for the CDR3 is TGTGCCAGCAGTGAAGCAAAGACTGAAAAACTGTTTTTT.

The CDR3 sequence is CASEWYNEQFF. CDR3 bases: TGTGCCAGTGAGTGGTACAATGAGCAGTTCTTC. The chain joins TRBV19 to TRBJ2-1, with D uncertain. The CDR3 loop spans 11 amino acids. The V gene's germline CDR1 is LNHDA and CDR2 SQIVND (reference sequence). Trimming took off 8 bases at V and 4 bases at J, with 6 bases between the two ends.

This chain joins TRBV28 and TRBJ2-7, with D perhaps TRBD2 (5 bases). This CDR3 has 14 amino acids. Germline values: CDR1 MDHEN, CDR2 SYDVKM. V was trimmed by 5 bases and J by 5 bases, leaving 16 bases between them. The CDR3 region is CASSTRSAGDEQYF. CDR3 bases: TGTGCCAGCAGTACACGGTCGGCCGGGGACGAGCAGTACTTC.

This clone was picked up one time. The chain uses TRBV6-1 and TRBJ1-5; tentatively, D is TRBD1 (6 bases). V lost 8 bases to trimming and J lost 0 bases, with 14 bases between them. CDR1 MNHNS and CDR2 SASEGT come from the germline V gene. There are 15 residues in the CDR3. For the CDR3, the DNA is TGTGCCAGCTTACGAGGGACATCTAGCAATCAGCCCCAGCATTTT. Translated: CASLRGTSSNQPQHF.

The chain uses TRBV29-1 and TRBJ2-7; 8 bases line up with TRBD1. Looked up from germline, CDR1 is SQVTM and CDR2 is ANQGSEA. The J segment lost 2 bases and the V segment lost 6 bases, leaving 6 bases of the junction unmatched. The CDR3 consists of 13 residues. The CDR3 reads CSVRQGSAYEQYF. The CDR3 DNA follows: TGCAGCGTCCGACAGGGGTCAGCCTACGAGCAGTACTTC.